A selection of T cell receptor beta chains follows, all from one sample in a study of technical replicates of blood from a few donors. Sequencing used immunoSEQ multiplex PCR; TCRdb keeps in-frame clones, though not all of them. The sample records around 80,000 clones, 75% to 90% being singletons. Specimen: T cells isolated from PBMCs. The receptors shown here come from a human donor in good health. Both conserved end residues are part of each CDR3. The D gene is left open where the match is weak. Only some rows state a clone size, as once, few, many or a class for expanded clones.

clone_size: -; d_call: -; j_call: TRBJ1-2; v_call: TRBV28; cdr3_length: 13; cdr3_nt: TGTGCCAGCAGTACGGTTTCTAACTATGGCTACACCTTC; cdr3_aa: CASSTVSNYGYTF
clone_size: -; d_call: -; j_call: TRBJ1-2; v_call: TRBV9; cdr3_length: 17; cdr3_nt: TGTGCCAGCAGCCCCCGTAGTAGTGGGTCGGGAGGCTATGGCTACACCTTC; cdr3_aa: CASSPRSSGSGGYGYTF
clone_size: -; d_call: -; j_call: TRBJ1-1; v_call: TRBV9; cdr3_length: 16; cdr3_nt: TGTGCCAGCAGTGTGGGATTAGGGGGGGCGAGCACTGAAGCTTTCTTT; cdr3_aa: CASSVGLGGASTEAFF
clone_size: -; d_call: TRBD1; j_call: TRBJ1-2; v_call: TRBV18; cdr3_length: 12; cdr3_nt: TGTGCCACTGGACAGGGGATCTATGGCTACACCTTC; cdr3_aa: CATGQGIYGYTF
clone_size: -; d_call: TRBD1; j_call: TRBJ2-7; v_call: TRBV11-3; cdr3_length: 14; cdr3_nt: TGTGCCAGCAGCTTCGGCAGGGGGCTAAACGAGCAGTACTTC; cdr3_aa: CASSFGRGLNEQYF
clone_size: -; d_call: TRBD2; j_call: TRBJ2-1; v_call: TRBV7-2; cdr3_length: 14; cdr3_nt: TGTGCCAGCAGCTTACTGGGAGGGGTCGATGAGCAGTTCTTC; cdr3_aa: CASSLLGGVDEQFF
clone_size: -; d_call: -; j_call: TRBJ2-1; v_call: TRBV28; cdr3_length: 16; cdr3_nt: TGTGCCAGCAGTTTTTGGGGGGAGGACGACTACAATGAGCAGTTCTTC; cdr3_aa: CASSFWGEDDYNEQFF
clone_size: -; d_call: TRBD1; j_call: TRBJ2-2; v_call: TRBV7-7; cdr3_length: 15; cdr3_nt: TGTGCCAGCAGCCACAGACAGGGTAGCACCGGGGAGCTGTTTTTT; cdr3_aa: CASSHRQGSTGELFF
clone_size: -; d_call: -; j_call: TRBJ1-2; v_call: TRBV30; cdr3_length: 15; cdr3_nt: TGTGCCTGGAACCTTCAGGGTCGGTATGACTATGGCTACACCTTC; cdr3_aa: CAWNLQGRYDYGYTF
clone_size: -; d_call: -; j_call: TRBJ2-3; v_call: TRBV27; cdr3_length: 12; cdr3_nt: TGTGCCAGCAGGGTACAGGAAGGGGCGCAGTATTTT; cdr3_aa: CASRVQEGAQYF
clone_size: -; d_call: TRBD2; j_call: TRBJ2-5; v_call: TRBV28; cdr3_length: 18; cdr3_nt: TGTGCCAGCAGCCCCCGGACTAGCGGGAGGGGTGGTCGGGAGACCCAGTACTTC; cdr3_aa: CASSPRTSGRGGRETQYF
clone_size: few; d_call: TRBD1; j_call: TRBJ1-2; v_call: TRBV19; cdr3_length: 12; cdr3_nt: TGTGCCCGCCGGGACAGGGTGAGTGGCTACACCTTC; cdr3_aa: CARRDRVSGYTF
clone_size: -; d_call: TRBD1; j_call: TRBJ2-7; v_call: TRBV28; cdr3_length: 14; cdr3_nt: TGTGCCAGCAGCTCGGGACAGGGCCCCTACGAGCAGTACTTC; cdr3_aa: CASSSGQGPYEQYF
clone_size: -; d_call: -; j_call: TRBJ2-2; v_call: TRBV7-2; cdr3_length: 14; cdr3_nt: TGTGCCAGCAGCTTATCGGTGAACACCGGGGAGCTGTTTTTT; cdr3_aa: CASSLSVNTGELFF
clone_size: once; d_call: -; j_call: TRBJ2-3; v_call: TRBV5-5; cdr3_length: 13; cdr3_nt: TGTGCCAGCAGTTTGGGAGCGGTGGATACGCAGTATTTT; cdr3_aa: CASSLGAVDTQYF
clone_size: -; d_call: -; j_call: TRBJ2-3; v_call: TRBV6-6; cdr3_length: 13; cdr3_nt: TGTGCCAGCAGTTACCGCGTAGCTGATACGCAGTATTTT; cdr3_aa: CASSYRVADTQYF
clone_size: -; d_call: TRBD2; j_call: TRBJ2-7; v_call: TRBV4-2; cdr3_length: 18; cdr3_nt: TGTGCCAGCAGCTTAAGGGGGCTAGCGGGAGGGCCCAGGCACGAGCAGTACTTC; cdr3_aa: CASSLRGLAGGPRHEQYF
clone_size: -; d_call: -; j_call: TRBJ2-7; v_call: TRBV30; cdr3_length: 12; cdr3_nt: TGTGCCTGGAGTGTCGGGGGCTACGAGCAGTACTTC; cdr3_aa: CAWSVGGYEQYF
clone_size: -; d_call: TRBD1; j_call: TRBJ2-7; v_call: TRBV5-1; cdr3_length: 14; cdr3_nt: TGCGCCAGCAGAGGGACAGTCAGCTCCTACGAGCAGTACTTC; cdr3_aa: CASRGTVSSYEQYF
clone_size: -; d_call: -; j_call: TRBJ2-1; v_call: TRBV5-1; cdr3_length: 12; cdr3_nt: TGCGCCAGCAGCTTGGGTGGGCATGAGCAGTTCTTC; cdr3_aa: CASSLGGHEQFF
clone_size: -; d_call: -; j_call: TRBJ1-1; v_call: TRBV4-1; cdr3_length: 12; cdr3_nt: TGCGCCAGCAGCCAAGGGGCCACTGAAGCTTTCTTT; cdr3_aa: CASSQGATEAFF
clone_size: -; d_call: TRBD1; j_call: TRBJ2-7; v_call: TRBV11-3; cdr3_length: 15; cdr3_nt: TGTGCCAGCAGCTCGCGGGGGACAGGGGCCTACGAGCAGTACTTC; cdr3_aa: CASSSRGTGAYEQYF
clone_size: few; d_call: -; j_call: TRBJ1-1; v_call: TRBV19; cdr3_length: 14; cdr3_nt: TGTGCCAGTAGTAAGGGGATCTGGGAAATTGAAGCTTTCTTT; cdr3_aa: CASSKGIWEIEAFF
clone_size: -; d_call: -; j_call: TRBJ2-1; v_call: TRBV27; cdr3_length: 16; cdr3_nt: TGTGCCAGCACCCGTTCAGGGTCTAGCTCCTACAATGAGCAGTTCTTC; cdr3_aa: CASTRSGSSSYNEQFF
clone_size: -; d_call: TRBD1; j_call: TRBJ2-7; v_call: TRBV5-8; cdr3_length: 14; cdr3_nt: TGTGCCAGCAGCCGGGACAGGGACTTTTACGAGCAGTACTTC; cdr3_aa: CASSRDRDFYEQYF
clone_size: -; d_call: -; j_call: TRBJ2-3; v_call: TRBV27; cdr3_length: 12; cdr3_nt: TGTGCCAGCAGTCCCTCTACAGATACGCAGTATTTT; cdr3_aa: CASSPSTDTQYF
clone_size: -; d_call: -; j_call: TRBJ2-7; v_call: TRBV9; cdr3_length: 15; cdr3_nt: TGTGCCAGCAGCGTAGCGGACTATGCCGACTACGAGCAGTACTTC; cdr3_aa: CASSVADYADYEQYF
clone_size: -; d_call: -; j_call: TRBJ2-7; v_call: TRBV4-3; cdr3_length: 14; cdr3_nt: TGCGCCAGCAGCACGGACTTGGGCCTAGGAGAGCAGTACTTC; cdr3_aa: CASSTDLGLGEQYF
clone_size: -; d_call: -; j_call: TRBJ1-1; v_call: TRBV7-8; cdr3_length: 13; cdr3_nt: TGTGCCAGCAGCCCCCTGGACAAGCCTGAAGCTTTCTTT; cdr3_aa: CASSPLDKPEAFF